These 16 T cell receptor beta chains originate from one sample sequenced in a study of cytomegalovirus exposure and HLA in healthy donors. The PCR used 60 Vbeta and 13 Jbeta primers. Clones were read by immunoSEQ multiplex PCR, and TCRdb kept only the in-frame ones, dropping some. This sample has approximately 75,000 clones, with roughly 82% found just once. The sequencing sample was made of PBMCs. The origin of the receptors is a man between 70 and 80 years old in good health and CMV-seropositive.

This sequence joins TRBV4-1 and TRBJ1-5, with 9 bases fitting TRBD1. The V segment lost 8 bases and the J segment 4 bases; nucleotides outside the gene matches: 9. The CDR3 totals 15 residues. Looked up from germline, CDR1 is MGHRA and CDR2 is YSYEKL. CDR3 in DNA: TGCGCCAGCTCAGCGACGGGACAGGGTAATCAGCCCCAGCATTTT. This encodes CASSATGQGNQPQHF.

The CDR3: CASSLQTTNQPQHF. Here the CDR3 DNA reads TGTGCCAGCAGCTTGCAGACGACTAATCAGCCCCAGCATTTT. The chain links TRBV5-6 to TRBJ1-5; no clear D gene. Germline V lookup: CDR1 SGHDT, CDR2 YYEEEE. V was pared by 1 base and J by 4 bases, with 9 bases between. This CDR3 region has 14 residues.

The chain's CDR3 is CASSARGPDTQYF. As DNA, the CDR3 is TGTGCCAGCAGCGCGCGGGGTCCAGATACGCAGTATTTT. The genes are TRBV7-2 and TRBJ2-3; D perhaps matches TRBD2 (6 bases). This CDR3 is built from 13 residues. Germline CDR1 SGHTA, CDR2 FQGNSA. Trimming stripped 5 bases from V and 4 bases from J, with 10 bases between.

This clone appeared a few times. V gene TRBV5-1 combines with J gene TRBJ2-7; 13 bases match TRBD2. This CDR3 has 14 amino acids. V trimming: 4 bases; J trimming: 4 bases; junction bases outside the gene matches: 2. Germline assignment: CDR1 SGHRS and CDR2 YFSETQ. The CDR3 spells CASSQGLAGYEQYF. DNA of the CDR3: TGCGCCAGCAGCCAGGGACTAGCGGGGTACGAGCAGTACTTC.

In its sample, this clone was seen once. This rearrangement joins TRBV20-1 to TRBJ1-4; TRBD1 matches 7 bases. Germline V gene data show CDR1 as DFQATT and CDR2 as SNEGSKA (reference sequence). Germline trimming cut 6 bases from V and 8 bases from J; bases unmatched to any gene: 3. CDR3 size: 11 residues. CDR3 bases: TGCAGTGCACCGACAGGGGAAAAACTGTTTTTT. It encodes CSAPTGEKLFF.

The CDR3 nucleotides read TGTGCCAGCAGCTTAGATCAGGGGATTATTAATTCACCCCTCCACTTT. Its protein product is CASSLDQGIINSPLHF. The chain combines TRBV13 with TRBJ1-6; D is possibly TRBD1 (6 bases). The V gene lost 1 base and the J gene lost 6 bases, with 13 bases spanning the gap. The CDR3 has 16 residues. In germline, CDR1 is PRHDT, CDR2 FYEKMQ (reference sequence).

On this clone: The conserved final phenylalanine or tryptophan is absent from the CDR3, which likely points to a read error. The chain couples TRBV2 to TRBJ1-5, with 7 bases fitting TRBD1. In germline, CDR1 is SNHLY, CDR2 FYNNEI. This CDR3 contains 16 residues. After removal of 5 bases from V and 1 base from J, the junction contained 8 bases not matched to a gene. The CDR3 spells CASSQQGSWSNQPQHV. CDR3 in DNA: TGTGCCAGCAGTCAACAGGGGTCTTGGAGCAATCAGCCCCAGCATGTT.

The DNA for the CDR3 is TGCGCCAGCAGCCAAGAACCCACAGGGGCCTCTAATGAAAAACTGTTTTTT. The encoded protein is CASSQEPTGASNEKLFF. The chain carries TRBV4-1 and TRBJ1-4; the match to TRBD1 covers 7 bases. The CDR3 is 17 residues long. The germline V gene encodes CDR1 MGHRA and CDR2 YSYEKL. The V gene end was trimmed by 0 bases and the J gene end by 3 bases; junction bases not matched to a gene: 7.

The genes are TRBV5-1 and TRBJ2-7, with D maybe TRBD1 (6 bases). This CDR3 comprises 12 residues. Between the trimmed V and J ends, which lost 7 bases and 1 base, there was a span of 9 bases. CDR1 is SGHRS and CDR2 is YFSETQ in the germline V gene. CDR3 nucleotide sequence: TGCGCCAGCCGGGACACTTCCTACGAGCAGTACTTC. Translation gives CASRDTSYEQYF.

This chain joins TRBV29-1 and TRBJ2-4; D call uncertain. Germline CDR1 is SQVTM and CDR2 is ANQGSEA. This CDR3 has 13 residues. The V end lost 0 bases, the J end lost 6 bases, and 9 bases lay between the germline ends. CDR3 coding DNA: TGCAGCGTTGAAGACCGAACTCGAAACATTCAGTACTTC. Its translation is CSVEDRTRNIQYF.

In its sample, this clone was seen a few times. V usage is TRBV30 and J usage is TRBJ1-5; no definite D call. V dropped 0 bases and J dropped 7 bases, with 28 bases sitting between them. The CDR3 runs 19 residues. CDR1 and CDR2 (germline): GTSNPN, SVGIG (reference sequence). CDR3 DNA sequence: TGTGCCTGGAGTGTATCTCTTCCCAGGCGGCACTTGGGGAGGCAGCCCCAGCATTTT. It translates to CAWSVSLPRRHLGRQPQHF.

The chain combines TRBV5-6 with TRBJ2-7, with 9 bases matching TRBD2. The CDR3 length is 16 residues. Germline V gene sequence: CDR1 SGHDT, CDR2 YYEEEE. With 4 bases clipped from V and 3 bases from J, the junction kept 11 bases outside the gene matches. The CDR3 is CASSKSSGATLYEQYF. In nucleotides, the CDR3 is TGTGCCAGCAGCAAGTCTAGCGGGGCCACTCTCTACGAGCAGTACTTC. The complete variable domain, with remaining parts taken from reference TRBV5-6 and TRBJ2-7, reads DAGVTQSPTHLIKTRGQQVTLRCSPKSGHDTVSWYQQALGQGPQFIFQYYEEEERQRGNFPDRFSGHQFPNYSSELNVNALLLGDSALYLCASSKSSGATLYEQYFGPGTRLTVT.

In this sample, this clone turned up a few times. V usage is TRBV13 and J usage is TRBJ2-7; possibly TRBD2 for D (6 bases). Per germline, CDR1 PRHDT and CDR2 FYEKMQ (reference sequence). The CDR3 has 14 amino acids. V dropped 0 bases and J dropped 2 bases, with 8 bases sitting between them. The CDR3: CASSLGPGAYEQYF. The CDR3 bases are TGTGCCAGCAGCTTAGGCCCGGGGGCCTACGAGCAGTACTTC. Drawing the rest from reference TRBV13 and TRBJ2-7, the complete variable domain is AAGVIQSPRHLIKEKRETATLKCYPIPRHDTVYWYQQGPGQDPQFLISFYEKMQSDKGSIPDRFSAQQFSDYHSELNMSSLELGDSALYFCASSLGPGAYEQYFGPGTRLTVT.

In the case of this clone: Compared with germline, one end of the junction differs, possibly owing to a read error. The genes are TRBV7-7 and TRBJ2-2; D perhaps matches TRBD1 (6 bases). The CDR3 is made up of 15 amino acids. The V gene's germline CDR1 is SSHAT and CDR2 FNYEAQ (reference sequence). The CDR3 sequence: CASSFRTDGTGELFF. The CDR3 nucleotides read TGTGCTAGCAGCTTTAGGACAGACGGAACCGGGGAGCTGTTTTTT.

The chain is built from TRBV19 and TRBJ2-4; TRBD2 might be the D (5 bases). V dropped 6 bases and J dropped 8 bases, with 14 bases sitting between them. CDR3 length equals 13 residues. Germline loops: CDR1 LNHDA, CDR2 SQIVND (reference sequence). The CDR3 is CASSRVEGYIQYF. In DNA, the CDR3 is TGTGCCAGTAGCCGCGTCGAGGGTTACATTCAGTACTTC.

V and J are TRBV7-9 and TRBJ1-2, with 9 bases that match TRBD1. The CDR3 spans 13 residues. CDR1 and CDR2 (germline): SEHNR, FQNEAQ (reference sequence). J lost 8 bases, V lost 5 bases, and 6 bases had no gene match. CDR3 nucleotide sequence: TGTGCCAGCAGCCGGGACAGGGAGGACGGCTACACCTTC. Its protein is CASSRDREDGYTF.